This TCR beta chain emerged from a study of blood T cell repertoires in COVID-19. Using immunoSEQ multiplex PCR, the repertoire was profiled, and TCRdb retains in-frame clones only, with some absent. The data contain approximately 500,000 clones, around 89% of them singletons. V shed 3 bases and J 5 bases; nucleotides not matched to a gene: 7. Per the germline V gene, CDR1 is KGHSH and CDR2 is LQKENI. The CDR3 has 15 amino acids. The sequence was obtained from a woman between 40 and 55 years old who had recovered from COVID-19. The J gene is TRBJ2-1, the V gene TRBV18; 7 bases agree with TRBD2. Sequenced sample: PBMCs or T cells enriched from blood (not recorded which). Here the CDR3 reads CASSPGAGDNNEQFF. CDR3 bases: TGTGCCAGCTCACCGGGTGCGGGAGACAACAATGAGCAGTTCTTC.